This T cell receptor (beta chain) was captured by sequencing in a study of control samples from healthy donors and cancer patients. Germline V lookup: CDR1 LGHDT, CDR2 YNNKEL (reference sequence). The CDR3 consists of 13 residues. The V end was cut by 4 bases, the J end by 7 bases, with 14 bases between. This clone was seen more than once but under ten times. Only in-frame clones appear in the TCRdb table, and some are missing; sequencing was by immunoSEQ multiplex PCR. The profile shows 150,000 to 200,000 clones, 94% of them singletons. The material sequenced was blood. This clonotype was obtained from a woman under 30 in good health. The V and J genes are TRBV3-1 (or the pseudogene TRBV3-2) and TRBJ2-7, with D tentatively TRBD2 (5 bases). The CDR3 DNA reads as TGTGCCAGCAGCCCCCGGACTCTCGAGGAGCAGTACTTC. As protein: CASSPRTLEEQYF.